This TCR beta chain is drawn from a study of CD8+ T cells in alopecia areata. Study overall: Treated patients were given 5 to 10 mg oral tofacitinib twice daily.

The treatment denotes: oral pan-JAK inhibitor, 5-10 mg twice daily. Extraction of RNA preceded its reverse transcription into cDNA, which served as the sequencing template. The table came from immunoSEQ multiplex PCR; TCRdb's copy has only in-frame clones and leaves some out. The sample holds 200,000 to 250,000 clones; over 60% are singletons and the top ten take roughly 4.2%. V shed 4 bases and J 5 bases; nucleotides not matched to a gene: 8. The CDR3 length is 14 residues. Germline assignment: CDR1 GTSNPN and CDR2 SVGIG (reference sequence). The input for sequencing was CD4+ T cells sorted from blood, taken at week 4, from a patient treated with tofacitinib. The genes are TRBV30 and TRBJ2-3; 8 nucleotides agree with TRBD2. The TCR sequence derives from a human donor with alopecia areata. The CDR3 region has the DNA TGTGCCTGGAACAAGGCGGGGGGAGGAGATACGCAGTATTTT. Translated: CAWNKAGGGDTQYF.